This TCR beta chain is from a study of B cell selection in AIRE deficiency. CDR3 size: 15 residues. V lost 7 bases to trimming and J lost 1 base; unmatched junction nucleotides: 9. Germline assignment: CDR1 MNHNS and CDR2 SASEGT. Produced via immunoSEQ multiplex PCR; TCRdb's table is partial and in-frame only. This sample has about 25,000 clones, with 95% to 96% found just once. Sorting defined conventional CD4 T cells as CD4+CD127+. The clonotype originates from a human donor in good health. Sequenced input: CD4+CD127+ conventional T cells sorted from PBMCs. The chain combines TRBV6-1 with TRBJ2-5; TRBD2 agrees at 7 bases. CDR3 nucleotides: TGTGCCAGCATGGTGGGAAGCGGGATCCAAGAGACCCAGTACTTC. Protein product: CASMVGSGIQETQYF.